This T cell receptor beta chain originates from a study of shared clonotypes between healthy human individuals. Study-wide background: The plates for each donor numbered three CD4 naive, three CD4 memory, two CD8 naive and one CD8 memory.

The V gene's germline CDR1 is SGHTS and CDR2 YDEGEE. This CDR3 is built from 11 residues. The V end was cut by 4 bases, the J end by 6 bases, with 6 bases between. The method was immunoSEQ multiplex PCR; TCRdb's version includes in-frame clones alone and lacks a portion of them. The sample lists over a million clones, 96% seen once, with approximately 1.1% in the top ten. The material sequenced was naive CD4+ T cells sorted from blood. Subset meaning: CD45RA+ positively selected. This receptor was identified in a man aged 25-45 years in good health. This chain joins TRBV5-8 and TRBJ2-3; no reliable D call. The CDR3 sequence: CASSPRDTQYF. The CDR3 coding sequence is TGTGCCAGCAGCCCCAGGGATACGCAGTATTTT.